This T cell receptor (beta chain) appears in the sequencing data of a study of blood T cell repertoires in COVID-19. As for the study in general: Donors in the United States, Italy and Spain gave samples during acute or convalescent COVID-19.

Enrolment of Seattle patients took place during active infection, and they were followed longitudinally. Source study methods: Amplifying reference gene primers gave estimates of nucleated cell counts. Clones were sequenced by immunoSEQ multiplex PCR, and TCRdb holds only the in-frame ones, with some missing. D and trimming come from the DNA, and the V and J calls and clone size come from that table. The table records about 130,000 clones, around 82% of them present only once. This CDR3 is 12 amino acids long. V was shortened by 5 bases and J by 3 bases, with 6 bases between the two germline ends. From germline, CDR1 is LNHDA and CDR2 SQIVND (reference sequence).

The J gene is TRBJ2-3, the V gene TRBV19, with unresolved D. The origin of this receptor is a man aged 30 to 45 with COVID-19, enrolled during active disease. The sample comprised peripheral blood. The CDR3 sequence: CASSPGTDTQYF. The CDR3 coding sequence is TGTGCCAGTAGTCCCGGGACAGATACGCAGTATTTT.